Detailed here is one T cell receptor beta chain. Its antigen is not identified. These data come from a study of cytomegalovirus exposure and HLA in healthy donors. Notes on the study in general: Subsequent analysis revealed that first-cohort TCR clusters tended to co-occur in the 120 validation repertoires. The classifier reportedly diagnosed cytomegalovirus status with high specificity and sensitivity. Altogether, more than 150 TCR beta chains were recorded as cytomegalovirus-associated.

Germline CDR1 is GTSNPN and CDR2 is SVGIG (reference sequence). V lost 5 bases, J lost 11 bases, and 8 bases stayed unmatched. CDR3 length equals 13 residues. Only in-frame clones appear in the TCRdb table, and some are missing; sequencing was by immunoSEQ multiplex PCR. The sample shows about 58,000 clones, under 95% of them seen only once. The source is a man aged 18 to 29 in good health and CMV-seronegative. Sequenced material: PBMCs. The J gene is TRBJ2-1, the V gene TRBV30; TRBD2 agrees at 11 bases. The CDR3 DNA sequence: TGTGCCTGGGGCCTAGCGGGAGGAGAAAAGCAGTTCTTC. The encoded protein is CAWGLAGGEKQFF.